The 13 T cell receptor beta chains below all came from one sample that was sequenced in a study of blood T cell repertoires in COVID-19. Libraries were prepared by immunoSEQ multiplex PCR; TCRdb keeps only in-frame clonotypes and omits some of them. The sample has some 240,000 clones, approximately 91% seen once; the top ten hold roughly 6%. The source material was peripheral blood. The receptors were gathered from a man aged 55-75 years who had recovered from COVID-19.

The chain links TRBV7-9 to TRBJ2-1; TRBD1 aligns across 11 bases. This CDR3 is built from 14 residues. Germline V gives CDR1 SEHNR, CDR2 FQNEAQ (reference sequence). The V segment lost 7 bases and the J segment 3 bases; nucleotides outside the gene matches: 2. CDR3 nucleotide sequence: TGTGCCAGCACGGGGACAGGGGGCTACAATGAGCAGTTCTTC. Protein: CASTGTGGYNEQFF.

The V gene is TRBV11-3, the J gene TRBJ2-2; 9 bases map to TRBD2. The CDR3 has 17 residues. J gave up 2 bases and V 5 bases, and 9 bases lay outside the gene matches. Germline V CDR1 and CDR2: SGHNT, YENEEA. The CDR3 is CASSPGASGVNTGELFF. The CDR3 bases are TGTGCCAGCAGCCCCGGGGCTAGCGGGGTCAACACCGGGGAGCTGTTTTTT.

The V call is TRBV28, the J call TRBJ1-2; unclear D gene. This CDR3 comprises 14 residues. The V end was cut by 2 bases, the J end by 1 base, with 8 bases between. Germline V CDR1 and CDR2: MDHEN, SYDVKM. CDR3 sequence: CASSLLRGNYGYTF. CDR3 nucleotide sequence: TGTGCCAGCAGTTTACTACGGGGTAACTATGGCTACACCTTC.

V gene TRBV5-1 combines with J gene TRBJ1-1, with D possibly being TRBD1 (5 bases). Trimming took off 3 bases at V and 6 bases at J, with 12 bases between the two ends. CDR3 length: 13 amino acids. Germline CDR1 reads SGHRS; CDR2 reads YFSETQ. The CDR3 region has the DNA TGCGCCAGCAGCTGGGGGGGAGGATCTGAAGCTTTCTTT. Translated: CASSWGGGSEAFF.

The chain carries TRBV7-6 and TRBJ2-5; 9 positions match TRBD1. This CDR3 comprises 16 residues. J lost 3 bases, V lost 3 bases, and 8 bases had no gene match. Germline CDR1 reads SGHVS; CDR2 reads FNYEAQ. The CDR3 DNA reads as TGTGCCAGCAGCTTGATAAACAGGGGGCAAGAAGAGACCCAGTACTTC. Protein sequence: CASSLINRGQEETQYF.

The chain recombines TRBV27 with TRBJ1-2; D possibly corresponds to TRBD1 (6 bases). Trimming took 2 bases from V and 8 from J, leaving 15 bases between them. The CDR3 consists of 14 residues. Looked up from germline, CDR1 is MNHEY and CDR2 is SMNVEV (reference sequence). The CDR3 DNA follows: TGTGCCAGCAGTTTAACCCGGGGGCGGGAGGGCTACACCTTC. Its translation: CASSLTRGREGYTF.

The chain joins TRBV27 to TRBJ1-1; tentative D call: TRBD1 (6 bases). V was shortened by 3 bases and J by 14 bases, with 19 bases between the two germline ends. Germline values: CDR1 MNHEY, CDR2 SMNVEV (reference sequence). The CDR3 runs to 13 residues. The chain's CDR3 is CASSFSGAKGVFF. CDR3 bases: TGTGCCAGCAGTTTTTCAGGGGCAAAGGGCGTCTTCTTT.

This clone is a singleton in its sample. This sequence joins TRBV18 and TRBJ2-2, with D possibly TRBD1 on 6 matching bases. The CDR3 has 16 amino acids. V lost 2 bases, J lost 3 bases, and 13 bases lay in between. Germline V gene data show CDR1 as KGHSH and CDR2 as LQKENI. CDR3: CASSPFQGLDTGELFF. CDR3 nucleotides: TGTGCCAGCTCACCATTCCAGGGGCTGGACACCGGGGAGCTGTTTTTT.

This clone showed up just a few times. The chain employs TRBV11-1 and TRBJ2-7; 9 positions match TRBD2. Germline loops: CDR1 SGHAT, CDR2 FQDESV (reference sequence). The CDR3 sequence is 15 residues long. The junction had 9 bases not matched to a gene; V was cut back by 4 bases and J by 5 bases. CDR3 in DNA: TGTGCCAGCAGCTCAGGACTAGCGTCCTCGAACGAGCAGTACTTC. Its protein is CASSSGLASSNEQYF. Using reference TRBV11-1 and TRBJ2-7 for the parts outside the CDR3, the full variable domain is EAEVAQSPRYKITEKSQAVAFWCDPISGHATLYWYRQILGQGPELLVQFQDESVVDDSQLPKDRFSAERLKGVDSTLKIQPAELGDSAMYLCASSSGLASSNEQYFGPGTRLTVT.

Notes on this clone: A junction boundary mismatches the germline segment, possibly from a read error. This sequence joins TRBV2 and TRBJ2-7; a possible D gene is TRBD2 (5 bases). CDR1 is SNHLY, CDR2 FYNNEI, per germline. The CDR3 runs 11 residues. CDR3: CASSEGELRHF. The CDR3, as DNA: TGTGCCAGCAGTGAAGGGGAGCTCAGGCACTTC. The full variable domain, in which reference TRBV2 and TRBJ2-7 provide the parts outside the CDR3, is EPEVTQTPSHQVTQMGQEVILRCVPISNHLYFYWYRQILGQKVEFLVSFYNNEISEKSEIFDDQFSVERPDGSNFTLKIRSTKLEDSAMYFCASSEGELRHFGPGTRLTVT.

The chain has TRBV7-8 and TRBJ2-2, with TRBD2 as a possible D gene (5 bases). The V gene's germline CDR1 is SGHVS and CDR2 FQNEAQ. The CDR3 consists of 15 residues. V was shortened by 5 bases and J by 4 bases, with 14 bases between the two germline ends. DNA of the CDR3: TGTGCCAGCAGCCGAGAAAGCGGATCCACCGGGGAGCTGTTTTTT. Translated: CASSRESGSTGELFF.

The CDR3 sequence is CASSLLGGGSYSNQPQHF. The CDR3 DNA follows: TGTGCCAGCAGTTTGTTGGGGGGGGGCAGCTATAGCAATCAGCCCCAGCATTTT. The chain has TRBV27 and TRBJ1-5; D may be TRBD1 (6 bases). Germline values: CDR1 MNHEY, CDR2 SMNVEV (reference sequence). The CDR3 length is 18 residues. Between the trimmed V and J ends, which lost 3 bases and 0 bases, there was a span of 18 bases.

The chain has TRBV9 and TRBJ1-1, with D unclear. Per germline, CDR1 SGDLS and CDR2 YYNGEE. The CDR3 runs 15 residues. V dropped 2 bases and J dropped 1 base, with 12 bases sitting between them. The CDR3 loop reads CASSVFTGRNTEAFF. The CDR3 DNA reads as TGTGCCAGCAGCGTCTTCACGGGGAGGAACACTGAAGCTTTCTTT.